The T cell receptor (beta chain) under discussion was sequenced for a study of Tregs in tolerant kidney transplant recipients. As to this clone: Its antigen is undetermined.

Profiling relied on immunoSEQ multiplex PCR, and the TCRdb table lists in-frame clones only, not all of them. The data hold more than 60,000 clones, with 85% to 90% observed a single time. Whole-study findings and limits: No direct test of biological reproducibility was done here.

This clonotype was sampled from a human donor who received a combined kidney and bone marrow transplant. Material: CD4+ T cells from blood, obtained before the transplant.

This CDR3 reads CASSPGTSGRARVFF. As DNA, the CDR3 is TGTGCCAGCAGCCCGGGGACTAGCGGGAGGGCCAGGGTGTTCTTC. The chain uses TRBV5-6 and TRBJ2-1; 16 bases align to TRBD2. The germline gives CDR1 SGHDT, CDR2 YYEEEE. The CDR3 runs to 15 residues. V trimming: 4 bases; J trimming: 15 bases; junction bases outside the gene matches: 10.